Sequencing of this T cell receptor beta chain was carried out in a study of T-cell memory formation after mild COVID-19. Points from the study as a whole: Some responding clones appeared in pre-infection memory, suggesting cross-reactive memory joined.

Germline loops: CDR1 SEHNR, CDR2 FQNEAQ (reference sequence). The CDR3 has 16 residues. J was trimmed by 3 bases and V by 5 bases; bases with no gene match: 8. TCRdb reprocessed the 5' RACE reads via MiXCR and lists one record per CDR3 protein. The sample holds approximately 480,000 distinct CDR3 sequences, 15% to 20% seen once. This clonotype has only a few counts. Its specificity is not known. Sequenced input: PBMCs or a T cell subset sorted from them (not recorded which). The TCR sequence derives from an adult woman who had mild COVID-19 (a few samples of this study predate the infection). Cell type and time point are not known. The chain couples TRBV7-9 to TRBJ2-1; 9 bases line up with TRBD1. The CDR3 nucleotides read TGTGCCAGCAGCCAGCCGCGGACAGGGGACTACAATGAGCAGTTCTTC. It translates to CASSQPRTGDYNEQFF.